This T cell receptor beta chain was captured by sequencing in a study of T cell repertoires in cytomegalovirus infection. Background on the study: An indication of both CMV infection and matching HLA type came from public TCR beta signatures.

In the case of this clonotype: Antigen unknown.

CDR1 is MNHNY and CDR2 is SVGAGI in the germline V gene (reference sequence). Trimming took off 5 bases at V and 1 base at J, with 11 bases between the two ends. This CDR3 comprises 14 residues. MiXCR, applied by TCRdb to the reads, yields one record per CDR3 protein. The table shows some 57,000 distinct CDR3 sequences, with 25% to 40% occurring only once. The V call is TRBV6-6, the J call TRBJ1-2; D is possibly TRBD1 (6 bases). The specimen sequenced was PBMCs, sequenced either directly or after in vitro stimulation (not recorded which). The sequence was obtained from a human donor in good health (CMV status not recorded). Some clones in this sample may be carry-over from other donors' samples. The DNA for the CDR3 is TGTGCCAGCAGTCTCACAGGGAGTAACTATGGCTACACCTTC. As protein: CASSLTGSNYGYTF.